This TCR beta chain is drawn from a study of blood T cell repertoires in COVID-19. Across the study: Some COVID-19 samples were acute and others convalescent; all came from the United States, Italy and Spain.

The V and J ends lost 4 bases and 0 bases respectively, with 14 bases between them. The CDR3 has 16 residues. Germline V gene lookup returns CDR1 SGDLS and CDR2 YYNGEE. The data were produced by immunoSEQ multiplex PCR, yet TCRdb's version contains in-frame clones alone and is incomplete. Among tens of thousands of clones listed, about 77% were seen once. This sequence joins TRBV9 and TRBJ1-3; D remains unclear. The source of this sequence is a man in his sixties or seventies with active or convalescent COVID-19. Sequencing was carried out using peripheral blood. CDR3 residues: CASSPRGRYSGNTIYF. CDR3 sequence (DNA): TGTGCCAGCAGCCCTAGAGGGCGGTACTCTGGAAACACCATATATTTT.